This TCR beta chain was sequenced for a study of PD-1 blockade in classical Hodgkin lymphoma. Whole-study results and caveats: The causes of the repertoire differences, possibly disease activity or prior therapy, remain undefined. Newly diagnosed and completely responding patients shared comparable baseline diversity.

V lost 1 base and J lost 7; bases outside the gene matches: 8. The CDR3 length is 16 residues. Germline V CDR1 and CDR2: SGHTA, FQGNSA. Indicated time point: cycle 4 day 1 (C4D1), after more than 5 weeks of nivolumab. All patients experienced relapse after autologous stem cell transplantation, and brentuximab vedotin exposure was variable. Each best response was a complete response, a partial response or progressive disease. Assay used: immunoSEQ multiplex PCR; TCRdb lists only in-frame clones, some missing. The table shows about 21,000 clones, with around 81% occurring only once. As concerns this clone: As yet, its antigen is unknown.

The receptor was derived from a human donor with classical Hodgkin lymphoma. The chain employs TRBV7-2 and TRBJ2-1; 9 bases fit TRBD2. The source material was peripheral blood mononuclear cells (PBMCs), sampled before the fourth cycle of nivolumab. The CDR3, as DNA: TGTGCCAGCAGCTTAGAAGGGATTAGCGGGAGAAATGAGCAGTTCTTC. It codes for CASSLEGISGRNEQFF. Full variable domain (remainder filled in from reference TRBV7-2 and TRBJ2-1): GAGVSQSPSNKVTEKGKDVELRCDPISGHTALYWYRQSLGQGLEFLIYFQGNSAPDKSGLPSDRFSAERTGGSVSTLTIQRTQQEDSAVYLCASSLEGISGRNEQFFGPGTRLTVL.